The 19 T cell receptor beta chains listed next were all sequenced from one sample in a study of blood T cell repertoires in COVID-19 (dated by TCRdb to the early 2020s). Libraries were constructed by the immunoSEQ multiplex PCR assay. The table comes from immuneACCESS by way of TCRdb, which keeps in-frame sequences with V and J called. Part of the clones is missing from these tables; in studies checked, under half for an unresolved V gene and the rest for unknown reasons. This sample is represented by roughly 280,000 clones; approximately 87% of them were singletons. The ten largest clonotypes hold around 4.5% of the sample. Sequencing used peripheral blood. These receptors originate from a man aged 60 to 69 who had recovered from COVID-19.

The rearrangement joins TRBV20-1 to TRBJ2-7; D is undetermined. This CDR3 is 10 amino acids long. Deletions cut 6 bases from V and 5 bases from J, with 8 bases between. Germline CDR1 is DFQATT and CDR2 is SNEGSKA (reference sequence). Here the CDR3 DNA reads TGCAGTGCCCAGAATAACGAGCAGTACTTC. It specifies CSAQNNEQYF.

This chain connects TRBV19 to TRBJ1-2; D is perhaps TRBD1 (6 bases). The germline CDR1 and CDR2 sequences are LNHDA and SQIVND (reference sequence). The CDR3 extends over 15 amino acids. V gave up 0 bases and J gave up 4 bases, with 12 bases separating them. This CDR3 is CASSIDQGRIYGYTF. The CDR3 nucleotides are TGTGCCAGTAGTATAGATCAGGGGCGGATCTATGGCTACACCTTC.

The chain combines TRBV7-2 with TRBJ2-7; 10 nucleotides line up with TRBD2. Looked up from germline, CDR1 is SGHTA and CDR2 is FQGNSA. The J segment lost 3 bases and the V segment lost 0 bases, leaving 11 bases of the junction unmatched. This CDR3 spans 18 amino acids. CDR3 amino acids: CASSLASSGGPILYEQYF. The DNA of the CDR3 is TGTGCCAGCAGCTTAGCTTCTAGCGGGGGCCCGATCCTCTACGAGCAGTACTTC.

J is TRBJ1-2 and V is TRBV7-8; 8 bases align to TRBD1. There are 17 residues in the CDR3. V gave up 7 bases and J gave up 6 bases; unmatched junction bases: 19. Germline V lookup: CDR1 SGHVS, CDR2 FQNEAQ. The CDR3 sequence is CASNPGRRRGRWDGYTF. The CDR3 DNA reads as TGTGCCAGCAACCCCGGACGGCGCAGGGGGCGATGGGATGGCTACACCTTC.

CDR3 bases: TGCAGTGCTAGTTACAGGTACAATGAGCAGTTCTTC. Translated, it gives CSASYRYNEQFF. V usage is TRBV20-1 and J usage is TRBJ2-1; D is perhaps TRBD1 (5 bases). CDR3 size: 12 residues. The germline V and J ends were trimmed by 3 bases and 4 bases, with 7 bases remaining between them. The germline CDR1 and CDR2 sequences are DFQATT and SNEGSKA (reference sequence).

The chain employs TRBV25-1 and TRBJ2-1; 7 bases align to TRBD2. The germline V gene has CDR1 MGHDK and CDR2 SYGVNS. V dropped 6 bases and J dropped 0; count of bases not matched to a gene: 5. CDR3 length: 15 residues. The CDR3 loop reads CASRASGNSYNEQFF. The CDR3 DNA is TGTGCCAGCAGAGCTAGCGGCAACTCCTACAATGAGCAGTTCTTC.

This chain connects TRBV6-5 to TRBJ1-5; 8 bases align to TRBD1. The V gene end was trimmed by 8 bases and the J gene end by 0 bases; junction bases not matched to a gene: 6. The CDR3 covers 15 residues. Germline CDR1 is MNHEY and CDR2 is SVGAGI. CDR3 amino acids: CASRQGRNSNQPQHF. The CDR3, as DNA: TGTGCCAGCCGACAGGGGAGGAATAGCAATCAGCCCCAGCATTTT.

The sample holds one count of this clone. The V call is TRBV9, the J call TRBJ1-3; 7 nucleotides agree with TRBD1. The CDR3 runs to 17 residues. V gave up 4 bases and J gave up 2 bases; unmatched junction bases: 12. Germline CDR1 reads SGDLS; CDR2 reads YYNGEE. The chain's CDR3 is CASSTSPGGGPGNTIYF. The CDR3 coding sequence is TGTGCCAGCAGCACATCCCCAGGGGGTGGACCTGGAAACACCATATATTTT.

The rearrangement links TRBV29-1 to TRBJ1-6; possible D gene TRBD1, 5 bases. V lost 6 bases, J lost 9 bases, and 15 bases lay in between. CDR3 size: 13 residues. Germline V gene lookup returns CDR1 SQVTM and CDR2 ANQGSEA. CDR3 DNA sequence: TGCAGCGTCAAAACAGGTCAGGGTTCACCCCTCCACTTT. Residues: CSVKTGQGSPLHF. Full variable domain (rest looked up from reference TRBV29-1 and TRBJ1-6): SAVISQKPSRDICQRGTSLTIQCQVDSQVTMMFWYRQQPGQSLTLIATANQGSEATYESGFVIDKFPISRPNLTFSTLTVSNMSPEDSSIYLCSVKTGQGSPLHFGNGTRLTVT.

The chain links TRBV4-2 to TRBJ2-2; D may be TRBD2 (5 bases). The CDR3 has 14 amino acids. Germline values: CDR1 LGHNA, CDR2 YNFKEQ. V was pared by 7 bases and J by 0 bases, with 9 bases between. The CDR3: CASKFGANTGELFF. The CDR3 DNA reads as TGTGCCAGCAAATTCGGGGCGAACACCGGGGAGCTGTTTTTT.

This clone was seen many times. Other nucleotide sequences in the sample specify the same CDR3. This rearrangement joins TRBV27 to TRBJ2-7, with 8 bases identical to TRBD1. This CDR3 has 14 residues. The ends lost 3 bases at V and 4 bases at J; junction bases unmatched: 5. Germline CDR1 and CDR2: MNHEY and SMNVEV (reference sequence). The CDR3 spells CASSLQGANYEQYF. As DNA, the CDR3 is TGTGCCAGCAGTTTGCAGGGGGCTAATTACGAGCAGTACTTC.

CDR3 nucleotide sequence: TGTGCCACCAGTGGAGGACTAGCGGGAGTCAATGAGCAGTTCTTC. This translates into CATSGGLAGVNEQFF. The rearrangement links TRBV24-1 to TRBJ2-1; 13 bases map to TRBD2. Trimming removed 5 bases from V and 6 bases from J; junction bases left unmatched: 3. Germline V gene data show CDR1 as KGHDR and CDR2 as SFDVKD. This CDR3 is built from 15 residues.

CDR3 DNA: TGCGCCAGCAGCCGGGGTAGGGGGACGGACTATGGCTACACCTTC. This codes for CASSRGRGTDYGYTF. This chain joins TRBV5-1 and TRBJ1-2; maybe TRBD1 (6 bases). This CDR3 has 15 residues. Trimming took 4 bases from V and 3 from J, leaving 16 bases between them. Germline V gene data show CDR1 as SGHRS and CDR2 as YFSETQ.

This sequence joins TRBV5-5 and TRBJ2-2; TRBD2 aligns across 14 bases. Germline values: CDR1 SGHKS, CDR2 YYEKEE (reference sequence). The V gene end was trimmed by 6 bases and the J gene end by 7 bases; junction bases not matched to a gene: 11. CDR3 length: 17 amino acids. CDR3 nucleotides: TGTGCCAGCACCGCTCCGGGACTAGCGGGAGAAAACGGGGAGCTGTTTTTT. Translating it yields CASTAPGLAGENGELFF.

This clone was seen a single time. The CDR3 nucleotides are TGTGCCAGCAGTTTTGACCCGACCCCTAAGGGGTCCTCTAACTATGGCTACACCTTC. Amino acid sequence: CASSFDPTPKGSSNYGYTF. This chain connects TRBV28 to TRBJ1-2; D is possibly TRBD1 (5 bases). This CDR3 is built from 19 residues. Trimming stripped 3 bases from V and 0 bases from J, with 23 bases between. CDR1 is MDHEN and CDR2 is SYDVKM in the germline V gene.

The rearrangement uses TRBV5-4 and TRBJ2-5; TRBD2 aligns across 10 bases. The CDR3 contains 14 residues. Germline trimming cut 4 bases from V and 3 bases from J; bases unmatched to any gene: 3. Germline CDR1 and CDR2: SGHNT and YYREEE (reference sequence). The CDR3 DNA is TGTGCCAGCAGCGTAGGACTAGCGGAAGAGACCCAGTACTTC. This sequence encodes CASSVGLAEETQYF.

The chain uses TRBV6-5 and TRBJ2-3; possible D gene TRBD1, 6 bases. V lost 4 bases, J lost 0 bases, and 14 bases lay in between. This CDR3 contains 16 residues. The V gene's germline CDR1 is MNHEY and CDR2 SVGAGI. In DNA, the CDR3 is TGTGCCAGCAGTTTACTAGGACAGACCAGCACAGATACGCAGTATTTT. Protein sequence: CASSLLGQTSTDTQYF.

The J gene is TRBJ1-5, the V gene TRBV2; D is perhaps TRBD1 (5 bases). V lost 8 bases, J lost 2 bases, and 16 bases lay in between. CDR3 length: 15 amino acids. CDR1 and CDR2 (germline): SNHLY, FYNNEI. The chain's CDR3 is CASLDRGGGNQPQHF. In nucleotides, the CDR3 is TGTGCCAGCTTGGATCGGGGGGGTGGCAATCAGCCCCAGCATTTT.

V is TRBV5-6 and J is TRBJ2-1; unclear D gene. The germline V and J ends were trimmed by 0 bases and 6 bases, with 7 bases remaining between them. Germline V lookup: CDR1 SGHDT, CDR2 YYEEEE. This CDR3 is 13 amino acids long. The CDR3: CASSLVSGNEQFF. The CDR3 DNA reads TGTGCCAGCAGCTTGGTATCCGGCAATGAGCAGTTCTTC.